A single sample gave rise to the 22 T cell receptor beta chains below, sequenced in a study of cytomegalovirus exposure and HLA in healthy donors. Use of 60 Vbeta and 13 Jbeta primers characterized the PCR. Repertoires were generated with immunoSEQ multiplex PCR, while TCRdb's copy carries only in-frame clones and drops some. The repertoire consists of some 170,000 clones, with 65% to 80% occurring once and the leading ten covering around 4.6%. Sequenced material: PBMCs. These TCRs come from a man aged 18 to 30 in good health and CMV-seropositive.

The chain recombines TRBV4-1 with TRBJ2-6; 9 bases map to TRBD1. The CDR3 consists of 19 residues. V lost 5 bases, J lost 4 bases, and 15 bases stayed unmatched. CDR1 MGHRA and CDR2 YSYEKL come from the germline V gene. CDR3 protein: CASSSSPPGQGFGANVLTF. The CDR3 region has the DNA TGCGCCAGCAGCTCAAGTCCCCCGGGACAGGGATTCGGGGCCAACGTCCTGACTTTC.

The CDR3 sequence: CASSYRAGGSEETQYF. As DNA, the CDR3 is TGCGCCAGCAGCTATCGAGCGGGGGGGTCTGAAGAGACCCAGTACTTC. The chain has TRBV5-1 and TRBJ2-5; TRBD2 aligns across 10 bases. The V and J ends lost 3 bases and 3 bases, in that order; junction bases with no gene match: 8. This CDR3 has 16 amino acids. CDR1 SGHRS and CDR2 YFSETQ come from the germline V gene. Using reference TRBV5-1 and TRBJ2-5 for the parts outside the CDR3, the full variable domain is KAGVTQTPRYLIKTRGQQVTLSCSPISGHRSVSWYQQTPGQGLQFLFEYFSETQRNKGNFPGRFSGRQFSNSRSEMNVSTLELGDSALYLCASSYRAGGSEETQYFGPGTRLLVL.

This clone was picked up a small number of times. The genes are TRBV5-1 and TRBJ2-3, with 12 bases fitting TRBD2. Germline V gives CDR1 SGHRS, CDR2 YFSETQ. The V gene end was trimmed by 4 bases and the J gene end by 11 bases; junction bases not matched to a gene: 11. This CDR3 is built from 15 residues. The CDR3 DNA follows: TGCGCCAGCAGCCCCCTAGCGGGGGGGGCTTACGGGCAGTATTTT. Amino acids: CASSPLAGGAYGQYF.

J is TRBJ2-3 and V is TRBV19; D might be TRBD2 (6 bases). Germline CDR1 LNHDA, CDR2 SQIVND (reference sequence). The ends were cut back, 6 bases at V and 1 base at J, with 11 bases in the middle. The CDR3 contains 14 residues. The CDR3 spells CASRPGLGTDTQYF. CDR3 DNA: TGTGCCAGTAGACCGGGACTCGGCACAGATACGCAGTATTTT.

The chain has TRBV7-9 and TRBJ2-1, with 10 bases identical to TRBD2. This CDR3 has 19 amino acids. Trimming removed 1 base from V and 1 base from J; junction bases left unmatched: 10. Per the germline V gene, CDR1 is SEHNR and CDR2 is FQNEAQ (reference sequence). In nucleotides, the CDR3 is TGTGCCAGCAGCTTAGGGAGCCCAGCGGGAGGGCTTTCCTACAATGAGCAGTTCTTC. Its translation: CASSLGSPAGGLSYNEQFF.

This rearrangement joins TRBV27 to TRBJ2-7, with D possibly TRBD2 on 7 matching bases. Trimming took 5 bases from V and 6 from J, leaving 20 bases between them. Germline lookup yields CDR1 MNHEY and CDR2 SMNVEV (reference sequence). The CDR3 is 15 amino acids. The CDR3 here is CASSPKGGISTEQYV. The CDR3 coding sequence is TGTGCCAGCAGTCCTAAGGGGGGGATTTCTACCGAGCAGTACGTC.

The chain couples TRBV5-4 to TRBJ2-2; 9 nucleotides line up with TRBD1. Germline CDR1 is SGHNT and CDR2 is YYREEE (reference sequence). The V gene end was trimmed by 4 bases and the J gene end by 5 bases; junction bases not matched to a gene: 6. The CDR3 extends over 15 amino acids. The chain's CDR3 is CASSNRGQGTGELFF. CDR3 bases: TGTGCCAGCAGCAACCGGGGACAGGGAACCGGGGAGCTGTTTTTT.

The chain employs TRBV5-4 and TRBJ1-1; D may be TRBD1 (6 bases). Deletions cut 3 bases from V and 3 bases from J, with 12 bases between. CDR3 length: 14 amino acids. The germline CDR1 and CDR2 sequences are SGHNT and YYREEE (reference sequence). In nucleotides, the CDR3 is TGTGCCAGCAGCTATCAGGGGACGCACACTGAAGCTTTCTTT. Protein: CASSYQGTHTEAFF.

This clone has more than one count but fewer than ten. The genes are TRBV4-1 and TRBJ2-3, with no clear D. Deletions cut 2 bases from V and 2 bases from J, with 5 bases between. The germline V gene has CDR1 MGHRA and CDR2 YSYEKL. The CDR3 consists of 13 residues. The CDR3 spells CASSQPSTDTQYF. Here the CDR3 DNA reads TGCGCCAGCAGCCAACCCTCCACAGATACGCAGTATTTT.

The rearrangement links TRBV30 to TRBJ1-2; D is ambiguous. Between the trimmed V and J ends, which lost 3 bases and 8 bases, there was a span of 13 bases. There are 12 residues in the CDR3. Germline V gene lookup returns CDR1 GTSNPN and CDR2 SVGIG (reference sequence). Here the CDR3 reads CAWREPSIGYTF. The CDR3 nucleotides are TGTGCCTGGAGGGAGCCCTCGATCGGCTACACCTTC.

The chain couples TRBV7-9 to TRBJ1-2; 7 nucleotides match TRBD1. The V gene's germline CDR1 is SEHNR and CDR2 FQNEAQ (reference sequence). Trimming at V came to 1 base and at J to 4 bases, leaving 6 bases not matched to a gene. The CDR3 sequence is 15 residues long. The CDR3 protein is CASSLETGTAYGYTF. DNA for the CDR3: TGTGCCAGCAGCTTAGAGACCGGGACAGCCTATGGCTACACCTTC. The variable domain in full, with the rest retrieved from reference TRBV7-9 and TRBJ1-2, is DTGVSQNPRHKITKRGQNVTFRCDPISEHNRLYWYRQTLGQGPEFLTYFQNEAQLEKSRLLSDRFSAERPKGSFSTLEIQRTEQGDSAMYLCASSLETGTAYGYTFGSGTRLTVV.

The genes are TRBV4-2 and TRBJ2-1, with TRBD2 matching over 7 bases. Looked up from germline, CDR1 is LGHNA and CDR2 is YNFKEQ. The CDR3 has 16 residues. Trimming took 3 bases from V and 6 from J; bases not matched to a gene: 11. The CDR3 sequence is CASSQPLAGESNEQFF. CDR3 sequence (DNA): TGTGCCAGCAGCCAGCCTCTGGCGGGGGAAAGCAATGAGCAGTTCTTC.

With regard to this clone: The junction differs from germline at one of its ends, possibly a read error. The CDR3 bases are TGCCCTCACCGAGGGTTCGACAATGAGCAGTTCTTC. Translating it yields CPHRGFDNEQFF. The V call is TRBV6-1, the J call TRBJ2-1, with a possible D match to TRBD2 (5 bases). Germline CDR1 is MNHNS and CDR2 is SASEGT. The CDR3 is 12 residues long.

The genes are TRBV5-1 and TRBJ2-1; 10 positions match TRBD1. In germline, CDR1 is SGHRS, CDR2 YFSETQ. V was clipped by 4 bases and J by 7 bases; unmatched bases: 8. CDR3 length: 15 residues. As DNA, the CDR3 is TGCGCCAGCAGCCCGGACAGGGGGACCGGGAATGAGCAGTTCTTC. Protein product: CASSPDRGTGNEQFF.

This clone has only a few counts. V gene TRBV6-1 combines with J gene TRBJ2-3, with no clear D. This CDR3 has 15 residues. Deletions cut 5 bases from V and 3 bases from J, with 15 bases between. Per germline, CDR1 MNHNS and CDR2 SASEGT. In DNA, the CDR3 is TGTGCCAGCAGTCCCTCCTACTTCAAGACAGATACGCAGTATTTT. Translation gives CASSPSYFKTDTQYF.

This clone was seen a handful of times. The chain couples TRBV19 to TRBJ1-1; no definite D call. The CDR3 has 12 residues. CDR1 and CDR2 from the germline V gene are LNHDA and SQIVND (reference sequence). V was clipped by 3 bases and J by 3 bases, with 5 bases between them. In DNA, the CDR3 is TGTGCCAGTAGTATGCGGTACACTGAAGCTTTCTTT. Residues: CASSMRYTEAFF.

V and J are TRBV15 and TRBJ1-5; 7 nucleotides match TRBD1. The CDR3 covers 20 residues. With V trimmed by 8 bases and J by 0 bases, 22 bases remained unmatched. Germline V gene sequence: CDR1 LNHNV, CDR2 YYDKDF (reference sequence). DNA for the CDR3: TGTGCCACCGAGTCCCGGGACAGTCTTTCCGCCCACTATAGCAATCAGCCCCAGCATTTT. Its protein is CATESRDSLSAHYSNQPQHF. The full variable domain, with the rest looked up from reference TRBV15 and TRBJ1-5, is DAMVIQNPRYQVTQFGKPVTLSCSQTLNHNVMYWYQQKSSQAPKLLFHYYDKDFNNEADTPDNFQSRRPNTSFCFLDIRSPGLGDTAMYLCATESRDSLSAHYSNQPQHFGDGTRLSIL.

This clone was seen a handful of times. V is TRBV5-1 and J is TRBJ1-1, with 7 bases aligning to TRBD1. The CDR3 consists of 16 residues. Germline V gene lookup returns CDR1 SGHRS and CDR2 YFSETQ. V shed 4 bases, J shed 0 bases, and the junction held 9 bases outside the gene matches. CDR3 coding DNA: TGCGCCAGCAGCGTTGACGGGACAGCCATGAACACTGAAGCTTTCTTT. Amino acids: CASSVDGTAMNTEAFF.

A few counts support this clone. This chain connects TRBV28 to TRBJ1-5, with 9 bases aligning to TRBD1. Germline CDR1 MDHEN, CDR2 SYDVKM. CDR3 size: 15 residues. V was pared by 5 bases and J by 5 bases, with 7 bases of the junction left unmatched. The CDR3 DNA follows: TGTGCCAGCAGTGGAACCGGGACAGGGCATCAGCCCCAGCATTTT. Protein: CASSGTGTGHQPQHF. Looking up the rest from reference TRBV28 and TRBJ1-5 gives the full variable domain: DVKVTQSSRYLVKRTGEKVFLECVQDMDHENMFWYRQDPGLGLRLIYFSYDVKMKEKGDIPEGYSVSREKKERFSLILESASTNQTSMYLCASSGTGTGHQPQHFGDGTRLSIL.

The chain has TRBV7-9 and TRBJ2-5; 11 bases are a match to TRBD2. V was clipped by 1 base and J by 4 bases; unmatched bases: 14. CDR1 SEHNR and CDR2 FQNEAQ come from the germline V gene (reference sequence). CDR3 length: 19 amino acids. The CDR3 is CASSLGVVASGGPPETQYF. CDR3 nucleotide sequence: TGTGCCAGCAGCTTAGGTGTGGTGGCTAGCGGGGGGCCGCCAGAGACCCAGTACTTC.

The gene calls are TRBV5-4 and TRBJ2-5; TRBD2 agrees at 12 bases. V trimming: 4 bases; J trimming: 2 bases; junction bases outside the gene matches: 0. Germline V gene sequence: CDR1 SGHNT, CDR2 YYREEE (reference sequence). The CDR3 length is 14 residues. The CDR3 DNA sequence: TGTGCCAGCAGCGGGACTAGCGGGCAAGAGACCCAGTACTTC. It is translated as CASSGTSGQETQYF. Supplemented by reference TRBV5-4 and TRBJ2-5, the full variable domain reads ETGVTQSPTHLIKTRGQQVTLRCSSQSGHNTVSWYQQALGQGPQFIFQYYREEENGRGNFPPRFSGLQFPNYSSELNVNALELDDSALYLCASSGTSGQETQYFGPGTRLLVL.

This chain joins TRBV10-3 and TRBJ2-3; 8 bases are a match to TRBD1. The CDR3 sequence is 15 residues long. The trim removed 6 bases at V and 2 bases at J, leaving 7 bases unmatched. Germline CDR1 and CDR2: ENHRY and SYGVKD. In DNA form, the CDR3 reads TGTGCCATCAGCCCGACAGGGGAAAACACAGATACGCAGTATTTT. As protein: CAISPTGENTDTQYF.